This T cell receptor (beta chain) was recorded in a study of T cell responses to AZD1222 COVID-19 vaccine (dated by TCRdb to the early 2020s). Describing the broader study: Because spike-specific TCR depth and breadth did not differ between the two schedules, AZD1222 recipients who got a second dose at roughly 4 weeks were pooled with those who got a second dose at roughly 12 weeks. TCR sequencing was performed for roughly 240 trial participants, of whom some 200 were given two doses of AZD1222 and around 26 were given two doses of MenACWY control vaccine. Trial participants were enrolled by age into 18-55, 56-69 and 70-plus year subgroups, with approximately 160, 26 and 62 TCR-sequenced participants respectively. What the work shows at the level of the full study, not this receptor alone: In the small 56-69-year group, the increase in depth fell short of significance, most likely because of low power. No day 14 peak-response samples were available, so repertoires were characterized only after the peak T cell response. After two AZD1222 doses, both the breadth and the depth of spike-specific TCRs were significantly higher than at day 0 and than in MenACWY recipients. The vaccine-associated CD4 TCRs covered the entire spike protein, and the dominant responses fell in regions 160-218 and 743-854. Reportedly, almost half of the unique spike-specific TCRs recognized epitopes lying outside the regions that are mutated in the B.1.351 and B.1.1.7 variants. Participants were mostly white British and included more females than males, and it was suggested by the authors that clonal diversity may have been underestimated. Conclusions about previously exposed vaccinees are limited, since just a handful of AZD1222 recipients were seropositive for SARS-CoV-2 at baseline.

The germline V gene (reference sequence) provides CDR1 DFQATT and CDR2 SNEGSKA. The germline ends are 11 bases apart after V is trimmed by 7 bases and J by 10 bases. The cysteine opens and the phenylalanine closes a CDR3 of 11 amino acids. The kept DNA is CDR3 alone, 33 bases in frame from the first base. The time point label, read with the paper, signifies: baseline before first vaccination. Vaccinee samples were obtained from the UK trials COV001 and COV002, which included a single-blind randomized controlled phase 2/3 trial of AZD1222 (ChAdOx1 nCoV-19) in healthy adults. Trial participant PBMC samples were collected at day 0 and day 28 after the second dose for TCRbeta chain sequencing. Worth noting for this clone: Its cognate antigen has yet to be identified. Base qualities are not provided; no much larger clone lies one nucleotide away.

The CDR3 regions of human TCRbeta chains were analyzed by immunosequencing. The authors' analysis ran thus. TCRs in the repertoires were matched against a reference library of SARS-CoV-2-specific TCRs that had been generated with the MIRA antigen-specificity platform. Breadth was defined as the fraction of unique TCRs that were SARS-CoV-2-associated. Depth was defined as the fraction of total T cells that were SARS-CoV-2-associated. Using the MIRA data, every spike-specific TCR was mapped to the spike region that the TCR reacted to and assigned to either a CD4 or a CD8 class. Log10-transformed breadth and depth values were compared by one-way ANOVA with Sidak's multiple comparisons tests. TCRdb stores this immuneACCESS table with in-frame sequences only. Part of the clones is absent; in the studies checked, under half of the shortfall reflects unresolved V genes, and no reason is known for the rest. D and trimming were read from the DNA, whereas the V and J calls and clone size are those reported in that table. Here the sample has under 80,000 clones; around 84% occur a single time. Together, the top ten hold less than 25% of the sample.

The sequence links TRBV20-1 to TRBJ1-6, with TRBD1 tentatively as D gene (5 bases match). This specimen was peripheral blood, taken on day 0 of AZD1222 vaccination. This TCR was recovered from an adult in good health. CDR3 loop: CSVRVDSPLHF. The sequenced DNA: TGCAGTGTCAGGGTCGACTCACCCCTCCACTTT.